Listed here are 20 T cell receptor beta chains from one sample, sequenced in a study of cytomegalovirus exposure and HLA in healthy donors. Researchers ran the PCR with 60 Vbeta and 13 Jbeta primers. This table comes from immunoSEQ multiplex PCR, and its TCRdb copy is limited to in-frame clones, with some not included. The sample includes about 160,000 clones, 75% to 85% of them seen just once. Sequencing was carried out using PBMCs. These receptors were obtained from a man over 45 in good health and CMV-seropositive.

The CDR3 nucleotides are TGTGCCAGCAGAAGGAGGCCAGGAAACCAAGAGACCCAGTACTTC. As protein: CASRRRPGNQETQYF. The chain uses TRBV2 and TRBJ2-5; D is possibly TRBD2 (5 bases). Trimming pared 6 bases from V and 0 bases from J, leaving 14 bases between. The CDR3 extends over 15 amino acids. Per the germline V gene, CDR1 is SNHLY and CDR2 is FYNNEI. The complete variable domain, with remaining parts taken from reference TRBV2 and TRBJ2-5, reads EPEVTQTPSHQVTQMGQEVILRCVPISNHLYFYWYRQILGQKVEFLVSFYNNEISEKSEIFDDQFSVERPDGSNFTLKIRSTKLEDSAMYFCASRRRPGNQETQYFGPGTRLLVL.

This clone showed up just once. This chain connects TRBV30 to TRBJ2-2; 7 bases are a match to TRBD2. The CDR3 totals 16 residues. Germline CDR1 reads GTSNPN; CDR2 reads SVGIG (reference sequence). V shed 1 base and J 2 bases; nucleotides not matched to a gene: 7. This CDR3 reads CAWSAPPGGNTGELFF. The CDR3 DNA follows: TGTGCCTGGAGTGCACCCCCGGGAGGAAACACCGGGGAGCTGTTTTTT.

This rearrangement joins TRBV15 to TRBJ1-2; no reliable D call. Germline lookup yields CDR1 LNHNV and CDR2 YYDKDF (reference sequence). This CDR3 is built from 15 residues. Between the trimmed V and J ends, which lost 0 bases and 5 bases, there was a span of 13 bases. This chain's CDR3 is CATSRDRGGPYGYTF. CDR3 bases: TGTGCCACCAGCAGAGATCGAGGAGGGCCATATGGCTACACCTTC.

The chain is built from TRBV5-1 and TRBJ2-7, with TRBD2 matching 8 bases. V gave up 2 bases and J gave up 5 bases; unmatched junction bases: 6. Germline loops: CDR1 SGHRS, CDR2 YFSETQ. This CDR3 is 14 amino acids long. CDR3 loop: CASSFGGGMNEQYF. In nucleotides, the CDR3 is TGCGCCAGCAGCTTCGGCGGGGGGATGAACGAGCAGTACTTC. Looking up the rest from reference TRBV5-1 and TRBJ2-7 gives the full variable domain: KAGVTQTPRYLIKTRGQQVTLSCSPISGHRSVSWYQQTPGQGLQFLFEYFSETQRNKGNFPGRFSGRQFSNSRSEMNVSTLELGDSALYLCASSFGGGMNEQYFGPGTRLTVT.

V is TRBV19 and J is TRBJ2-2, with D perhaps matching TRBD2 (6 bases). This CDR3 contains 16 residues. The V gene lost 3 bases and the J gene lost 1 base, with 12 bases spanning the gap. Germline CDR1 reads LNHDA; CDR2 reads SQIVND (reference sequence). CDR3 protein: CASSISGEENTGELFF. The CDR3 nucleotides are TGTGCCAGTAGTATTAGTGGGGAGGAGAACACCGGGGAGCTGTTTTTT. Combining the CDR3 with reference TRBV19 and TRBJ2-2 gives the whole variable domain DGGITQSPKYLFRKEGQNVTLSCEQNLNHDAMYWYRQDPGQGLRLIYYSQIVNDFQKGDIAEGYSVSREKKESFPLTVTSAQKNPTAFYLCASSISGEENTGELFFGEGSRLTVL.

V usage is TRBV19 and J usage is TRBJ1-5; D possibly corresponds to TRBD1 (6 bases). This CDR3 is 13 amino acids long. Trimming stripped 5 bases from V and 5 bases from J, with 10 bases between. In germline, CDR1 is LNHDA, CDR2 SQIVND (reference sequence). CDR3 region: CASSQQGHQPQHF. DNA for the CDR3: TGTGCCAGTAGTCAGCAGGGGCATCAGCCCCAGCATTTT.

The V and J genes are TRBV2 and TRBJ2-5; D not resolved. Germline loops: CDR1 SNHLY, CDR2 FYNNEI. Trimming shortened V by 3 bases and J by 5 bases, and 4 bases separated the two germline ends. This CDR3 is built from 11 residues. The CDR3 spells CASSDRETQYF. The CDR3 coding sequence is TGTGCCAGCAGTGACCGGGAGACCCAGTACTTC.

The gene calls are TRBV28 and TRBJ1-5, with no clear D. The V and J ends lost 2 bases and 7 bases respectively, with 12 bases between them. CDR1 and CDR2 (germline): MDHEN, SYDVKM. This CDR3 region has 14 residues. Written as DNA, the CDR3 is TGTGCCAGCAGTTTAGTGTTTTCGGTGCAGCCCCAGCATTTT. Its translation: CASSLVFSVQPQHF.

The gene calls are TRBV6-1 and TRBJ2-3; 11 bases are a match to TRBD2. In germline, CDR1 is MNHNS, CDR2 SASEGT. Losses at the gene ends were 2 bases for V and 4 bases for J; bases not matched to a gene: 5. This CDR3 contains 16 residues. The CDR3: CASSELAGGLADTQYF. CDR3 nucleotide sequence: TGTGCCAGCAGTGAATTAGCGGGGGGGCTAGCAGATACGCAGTATTTT.

The CDR3 DNA reads TGTGCCAGCAGCCCAGGGGACGGTTACACAGATACGCAGTATTTT. This gives the protein CASSPGDGYTDTQYF. The gene calls are TRBV4-2 and TRBJ2-3, with a weak D call TRBD1 (6 bases). In germline, CDR1 is LGHNA, CDR2 YNFKEQ. The CDR3 contains 15 residues. The V end lost 4 bases, the J end lost 2 bases, and 13 bases lay between the germline ends.

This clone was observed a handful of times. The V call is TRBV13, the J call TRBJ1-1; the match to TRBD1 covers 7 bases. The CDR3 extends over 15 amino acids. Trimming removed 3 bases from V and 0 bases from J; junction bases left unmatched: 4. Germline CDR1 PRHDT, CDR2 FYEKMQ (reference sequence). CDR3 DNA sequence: TGTGCCAGCAGCTTGACAGGGAGCATGAACACTGAAGCTTTCTTT. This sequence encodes CASSLTGSMNTEAFF. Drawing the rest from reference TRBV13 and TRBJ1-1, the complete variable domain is AAGVIQSPRHLIKEKRETATLKCYPIPRHDTVYWYQQGPGQDPQFLISFYEKMQSDKGSIPDRFSAQQFSDYHSELNMSSLELGDSALYFCASSLTGSMNTEAFFGQGTRLTVV.

The CDR3 reads CASSEIRKARDSPLHF. CDR3 coding DNA: TGTGCCAGCAGTGAAATAAGGAAGGCGCGGGATTCACCCCTCCACTTT. The chain uses TRBV2 and TRBJ1-6, with D uncertain. The V gene lost 2 bases and the J gene lost 8 bases, with 16 bases spanning the gap. The CDR3 runs to 16 residues. Germline CDR1 is SNHLY and CDR2 is FYNNEI. Filled out from reference TRBV2 and TRBJ1-6, the complete variable domain reads EPEVTQTPSHQVTQMGQEVILRCVPISNHLYFYWYRQILGQKVEFLVSFYNNEISEKSEIFDDQFSVERPDGSNFTLKIRSTKLEDSAMYFCASSEIRKARDSPLHFGNGTRLTVT.

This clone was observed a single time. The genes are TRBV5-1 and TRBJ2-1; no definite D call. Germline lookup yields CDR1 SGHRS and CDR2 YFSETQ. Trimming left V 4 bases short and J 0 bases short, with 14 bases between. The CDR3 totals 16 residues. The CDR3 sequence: CASSPYSLSSYNEQFF. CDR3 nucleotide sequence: TGCGCCAGCAGCCCCTACTCTCTGAGCTCCTACAATGAGCAGTTCTTC.

The CDR3 sequence: CASSESSGPSSYNEQFF. The CDR3 DNA is TGCGCCAGCAGTGAAAGTAGCGGGCCCAGCTCCTACAATGAGCAGTTCTTC. The V gene is TRBV10-1, the J gene TRBJ2-1; TRBD2 aligns across 7 bases. The V and J ends lost 3 bases and 0 bases, in that order; junction bases with no gene match: 8. The CDR3 runs 17 residues. Looked up from germline, CDR1 is WNHNN and CDR2 is SYGVQD (reference sequence).

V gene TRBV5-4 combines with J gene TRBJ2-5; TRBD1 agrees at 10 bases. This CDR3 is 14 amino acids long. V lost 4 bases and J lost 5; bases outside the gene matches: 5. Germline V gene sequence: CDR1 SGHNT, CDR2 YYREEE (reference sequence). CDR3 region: CASSPGQGRETQYF. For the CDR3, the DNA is TGTGCCAGCAGCCCGGGACAGGGGAGGGAGACCCAGTACTTC.

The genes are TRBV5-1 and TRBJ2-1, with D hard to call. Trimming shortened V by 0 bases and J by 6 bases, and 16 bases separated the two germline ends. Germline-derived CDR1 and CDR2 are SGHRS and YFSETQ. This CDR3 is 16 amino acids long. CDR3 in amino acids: CASSLDNIDIGNEQFF. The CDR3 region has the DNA TGCGCCAGCAGCTTGGATAATATTGACATAGGCAATGAGCAGTTCTTC.

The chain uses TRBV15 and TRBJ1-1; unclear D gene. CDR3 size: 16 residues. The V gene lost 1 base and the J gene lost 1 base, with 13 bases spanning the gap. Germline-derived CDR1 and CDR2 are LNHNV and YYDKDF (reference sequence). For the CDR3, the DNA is TGTGCCACCAGCAGAGCCCGCAGCCTAGAGAACACTGAAGCTTTCTTT. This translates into CATSRARSLENTEAFF.

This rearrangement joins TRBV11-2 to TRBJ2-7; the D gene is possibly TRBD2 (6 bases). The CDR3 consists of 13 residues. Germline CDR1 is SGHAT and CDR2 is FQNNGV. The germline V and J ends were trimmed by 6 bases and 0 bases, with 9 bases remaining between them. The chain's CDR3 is CASRGTVSYEQYF. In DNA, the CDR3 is TGTGCCAGCAGGGGGACTGTCTCCTACGAGCAGTACTTC.

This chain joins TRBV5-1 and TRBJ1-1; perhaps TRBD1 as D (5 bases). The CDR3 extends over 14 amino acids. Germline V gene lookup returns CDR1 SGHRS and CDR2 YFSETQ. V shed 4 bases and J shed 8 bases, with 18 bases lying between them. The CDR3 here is CASSLDVGAAEAFF. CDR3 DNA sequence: TGCGCCAGCAGCCTGGATGTAGGGGCGGCGGAAGCTTTCTTT. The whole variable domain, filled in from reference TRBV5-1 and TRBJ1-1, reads KAGVTQTPRYLIKTRGQQVTLSCSPISGHRSVSWYQQTPGQGLQFLFEYFSETQRNKGNFPGRFSGRQFSNSRSEMNVSTLELGDSALYLCASSLDVGAAEAFFGQGTRLTVV.

Written as DNA, the CDR3 is TGTGCCAGCACGGGCGGGGGGGGCACAGATACGCAGTATTTT. Its protein is CASTGGGGTDTQYF. V is TRBV6-1 and J is TRBJ2-3; 9 bases fit TRBD2. V was pared by 7 bases and J by 1 base, with 3 bases of the junction left unmatched. CDR1 MNHNS and CDR2 SASEGT come from the germline V gene. The length of the CDR3 is 14 residues.